A single sample is the source of the 21 T cell receptor beta chains below, sequenced in a study of T cell repertoires in cytomegalovirus infection. One entry per CDR3 protein results from TCRdb running MiXCR on the reads. Of around 330,000 distinct CDR3 sequences listed, 15% to 20% are singletons. The sequenced material came from PBMCs. Receptors originate from a human donor in good health (CMV status not recorded). Some clones in this sample may be carry-over from other donors' samples.

About this clonotype: This may arise from a read error, as a much more abundant clone is one base away. The chain recombines TRBV7-2 with TRBJ1-2, with TRBD1 identical over 8 bases. The CDR3 loop spans 15 amino acids. Germline trimming cut 4 bases from V and 2 bases from J; bases unmatched to any gene: 6. Germline lookup yields CDR1 SGHTA and CDR2 FQGNSA. The chain's CDR3 is CASSSWDRTNYGYTF. In DNA form, the CDR3 reads TGTGCCAGCAGCTCTTGGGACAGGACCAACTATGGCTACACCTTC.

The V call is TRBV28, the J call TRBJ1-4, with D hard to call. The germline V gene encodes CDR1 MDHEN and CDR2 SYDVKM. V shed 7 bases and J shed 5 bases, with 17 bases lying between them. The CDR3 sequence is 15 residues long. The CDR3 DNA reads as TGTGCCAGCACCACCGGATCCTCTCCAAATGAAAAACTGTTTTTT. Its protein product is CASTTGSSPNEKLFF.

The CDR3 region is CASSRNDPRAGNTIYF. The CDR3, as DNA: TGTGCCAGCAGCCGAAACGACCCCCGGGCTGGAAACACCATATATTTT. The V gene is TRBV7-8, the J gene TRBJ1-3; D uncertain. This CDR3 spans 16 amino acids. The V gene lost 5 bases and the J gene lost 2 bases, with 16 bases spanning the gap. Germline loops: CDR1 SGHVS, CDR2 FQNEAQ.

This clonotype was observed a handful of times. The rearrangement uses TRBV20-1 and TRBJ1-2; D ambiguous. Germline CDR1 is DFQATT and CDR2 is SNEGSKA (reference sequence). The CDR3 runs 16 residues. V was cut by 0 bases and J by 4 bases, with 18 bases left in between. CDR3 bases: TGCAGTGCTAGAGATAAGTCGCACTCTCCCCTCTATGGCTACACCTTC. This codes for CSARDKSHSPLYGYTF.

The chain employs TRBV24-1 and TRBJ2-7; tentatively, D is TRBD2 (5 bases). In germline, CDR1 is KGHDR, CDR2 SFDVKD. The CDR3 runs to 16 residues. V was pared by 5 bases and J by 2 bases, with 18 bases between. The CDR3, as DNA: TGTGCCACCAGTGTCCGGGTCATCCCCGGGGCCTACGAGCAGTACTTC. Translating it yields CATSVRVIPGAYEQYF.

This clonotype was seen more than once but under ten times. The V and J genes are TRBV7-2 and TRBJ2-5; 13 bases align to TRBD2. This CDR3 contains 18 residues. Germline trimming cut 1 base from V and 5 bases from J; bases unmatched to any gene: 10. The V gene's germline CDR1 is SGHTA and CDR2 FQGNSA. The CDR3 here is CASSLGTSGGLREETQYF. Written as DNA, the CDR3 is TGTGCCAGCAGCTTAGGGACTAGCGGGGGCCTAAGGGAGGAGACCCAGTACTTC. Based on the CDR3 plus reference TRBV7-2 and TRBJ2-5, the full variable domain is GAGVSQSPSNKVTEKGKDVELRCDPISGHTALYWYRQSLGQGLEFLIYFQGNSAPDKSGLPSDRFSAERTGGSVSTLTIQRTQQEDSAVYLCASSLGTSGGLREETQYFGPGTRLLVL.

This clonotype was counted ten times or more. This chain links TRBV6-2 or TRBV6-3 with TRBJ2-3, with 7 positions matching TRBD1. Trimming took 6 bases from V and 5 from J; bases not matched to a gene: 5. The CDR3 is made up of 13 amino acids. Per the germline V gene, CDR1 is MNHEY and CDR2 is SVGEGT. The CDR3 DNA is TGTGCCAGCAGACAGGGGTCGGGAGATACGCAGTATTTT. Amino acids: CASRQGSGDTQYF.

This clonotype was seen at least ten times. This sequence joins TRBV7-3 and TRBJ2-3, with 7 nucleotides matching TRBD1. The junction had 7 bases not matched to a gene; V was cut back by 5 bases and J by 2 bases. The CDR3 totals 15 residues. The germline V gene has CDR1 SGHTA and CDR2 FQGTGA. The CDR3 loop is CASSARDRSTDTQYF. The CDR3 bases are TGTGCCAGCAGCGCCCGGGACAGATCCACAGATACGCAGTATTTT.

This clonotype was counted at least ten times. The rearrangement joins TRBV6-1 to TRBJ2-7; 11 positions agree with TRBD1. The CDR3 runs to 14 residues. V shed 2 bases, J shed 5 bases, and the junction held 2 bases outside the gene matches. Germline assignment: CDR1 MNHNS and CDR2 SASEGT. The CDR3 bases are TGTGCCAGCAGTGAAAGGACAGGGGGCAACGAGCAGTACTTC. Translation gives CASSERTGGNEQYF.

This clonotype was seen repeatedly, ten times or more. The chain has TRBV12-5 and TRBJ1-2; D unresolved. This CDR3 spans 11 amino acids. Per germline, CDR1 LGHNT and CDR2 FRNRAP. The V end lost 6 bases, the J end lost 8 bases, and 10 bases lay between the germline ends. DNA of the CDR3: TGTGCTAGTGGACCCGAGGGAGGCTACACCTTC. Translating it yields CASGPEGGYTF. The full variable domain, its missing parts supplied by reference TRBV12-5 and TRBJ1-2, is DARVTQTPRHKVTEMGQEVTMRCQPILGHNTVFWYRQTMMQGLELLAYFRNRAPLDDSGMPKDRFSAEMPDATLATLKIQPSEPRDSAVYFCASGPEGGYTFGSGTRLTVV.

This clonotype has at least ten counts. The genes are TRBV7-2 and TRBJ2-3; 7 bases fit TRBD1. The J segment lost 2 bases and the V segment lost 1 base, leaving 12 bases of the junction unmatched. This CDR3 is 18 amino acids long. Germline V lookup: CDR1 SGHTA, CDR2 FQGNSA. The CDR3 protein is CASSLESPGTALTDTQYF. CDR3 bases: TGTGCCAGCAGCTTAGAGTCACCCGGGACAGCTCTCACAGATACGCAGTATTTT.

This rearrangement joins TRBV12-3 or TRBV12-4 to TRBJ2-5; 8 bases map to TRBD2. The CDR3 contains 15 residues. Trimming at V came to 4 bases and at J to 5 bases, leaving 9 bases not matched to a gene. CDR3 region: CASSSGLAPPETQYF. As DNA, the CDR3 is TGTGCCAGCAGTTCCGGACTAGCCCCTCCCGAGACCCAGTACTTC.

There are many counts of this clonotype. This chain connects TRBV7-2 to TRBJ2-3, with 9 bases fitting TRBD2. The germline V gene has CDR1 SGHTA and CDR2 FQGNSA. This CDR3 spans 16 amino acids. V dropped 1 base and J dropped 2; count of bases not matched to a gene: 4. The CDR3 DNA reads as TGTGCCAGCAGCTTAGGTAGCGGGAGTTTCACAGATACGCAGTATTTT. Translated, it gives CASSLGSGSFTDTQYF.

The chain carries TRBV19 and TRBJ1-3, with D perhaps TRBD1 (6 bases). V was shortened by 7 bases and J by 0 bases, with 10 bases between the two germline ends. From germline, CDR1 is LNHDA and CDR2 SQIVND (reference sequence). CDR3 size: 14 residues. This chain's CDR3 is CASTRGVSGNTIYF. The CDR3 DNA reads as TGTGCCAGTACCAGGGGAGTCTCTGGAAACACCATATATTTT.

J is TRBJ2-7 and V is TRBV6-2 or TRBV6-3; the D is unclear. The CDR3 runs 15 residues. The V and J ends lost 4 bases and 0 bases respectively, with 13 bases between them. Germline assignment: CDR1 MNHEY and CDR2 SVGEGT. Here the CDR3 DNA reads TGTGCCAGCAGTTCCTATGGGGTAAGCTCCTACGAGCAGTACTTC. It is translated as CASSSYGVSSYEQYF.

V usage is TRBV20-1 and J usage is TRBJ2-5, with 14 nucleotides matching TRBD2. Trimming removed 1 base from V and 3 bases from J; junction bases left unmatched: 10. CDR3 length: 18 amino acids. Germline V CDR1 and CDR2: DFQATT, SNEGSKA (reference sequence). CDR3 region: CSARALGLAGADEETQYF. CDR3 DNA: TGCAGTGCTAGAGCCTTGGGACTAGCGGGGGCGGATGAAGAGACCCAGTACTTC.

This clonotype has at least ten counts. V is TRBV7-8 and J is TRBJ1-3, with D hard to call. The CDR3 is 17 residues long. The germline V gene encodes CDR1 SGHVS and CDR2 FQNEAQ. Trimming shortened V by 5 bases and J by 0 bases, and 17 bases separated the two germline ends. Written as DNA, the CDR3 is TGTGCCAGCAGCGCGAATCGAACAGAGCTCTCTGGAAACACCATATATTTT. This encodes CASSANRTELSGNTIYF.

V and J are TRBV2 and TRBJ1-3, with a weak D call TRBD1 (5 bases). Germline CDR1 SNHLY, CDR2 FYNNEI. Trimming removed 6 bases at V and 3 bases at J, with 9 bases between. The CDR3 consists of 13 residues. Written as DNA, the CDR3 is TGTGCCAGCAGCCAGGGATATGGAAACACCATATATTTT. Encoded protein: CASSQGYGNTIYF.

This clonotype was recorded many times. The DNA for the CDR3 is TGTGCCAGCAGTGAAGTTACCGGTCCGGAGGACACCCGTAGAGACTACGAGCAGTACTTC. It yields the protein CASSEVTGPEDTRRDYEQYF. This chain uses TRBV2 with TRBJ2-7; D may correspond to TRBD1 or TRBD2 (5 bases each). Germline CDR1 reads SNHLY; CDR2 reads FYNNEI. Trimming took 1 base from V and 3 from J, leaving 28 bases between them. The CDR3 totals 20 residues. Using reference TRBV2 and TRBJ2-7 for the parts outside the CDR3, the full variable domain is EPEVTQTPSHQVTQMGQEVILRCVPISNHLYFYWYRQILGQKVEFLVSFYNNEISEKSEIFDDQFSVERPDGSNFTLKIRSTKLEDSAMYFCASSEVTGPEDTRRDYEQYFGPGTRLTVT.

A few counts support this clonotype. The chain couples TRBV6-2 or TRBV6-3 to TRBJ2-2, with 11 bases fitting TRBD1. Germline V CDR1 and CDR2: MNHEY, SVGEGT. The length of the CDR3 is 18 residues. Losses at the gene ends were 0 bases for V and 2 bases for J; bases not matched to a gene: 5. CDR3 region: CASSYSRDRGINTGELFF. CDR3 bases: TGTGCCAGCAGTTACTCCCGGGACAGGGGGATCAACACCGGGGAGCTGTTTTTT.

The rearrangement links TRBV6-6 to TRBJ2-5; D might be TRBD2 (5 bases). Trimming left V 6 bases short and J 5 bases short, with 13 bases between. The CDR3 has 13 amino acids. The germline V gene encodes CDR1 MNHNY and CDR2 SVGAGI (reference sequence). CDR3 sequence reads: CASRVAGGETQYF. CDR3 nucleotides: TGTGCCAGCAGAGTGGCAGGCGGGGAGACCCAGTACTTC.